These 31 T cell receptor beta chains were sequenced from one sample in a study of T cell responses to AZD1222 COVID-19 vaccine. TCRdb's copy holds only in-frame clones and misses some; the assay was immunoSEQ multiplex PCR. Among around 100,000 clones, less than 90% were seen once, and the ten largest hold 1.8%. Specimen: peripheral blood, collected on day 0 of AZD1222 vaccination. These receptors all come from an adult in good health.

The genes are TRBV19 and TRBJ2-2; 14 bases are a match to TRBD2. The trim removed 1 base at V and 3 bases at J, leaving 4 bases unmatched. The CDR3 extends over 18 amino acids. The germline CDR1 and CDR2 sequences are LNHDA and SQIVND (reference sequence). The CDR3 nucleotides are TGTGCCAGTAGTATAGGACTAGCGGGAGGGAGGGACACCGGGGAGCTGTTTTTT. It translates to CASSIGLAGGRDTGELFF.

This chain uses TRBV28 with TRBJ1-1, with D tentatively TRBD1 (6 bases). Per germline, CDR1 MDHEN and CDR2 SYDVKM. The ends were cut back, 4 bases at V and 6 bases at J, with 12 bases in the middle. The CDR3 is made up of 13 amino acids. This chain's CDR3 is CASSSGQPAEAFF. CDR3 sequence (DNA): TGTGCCAGCAGTTCAGGACAGCCAGCTGAAGCTTTCTTT. Filled out from reference TRBV28 and TRBJ1-1, the complete variable domain reads DVKVTQSSRYLVKRTGEKVFLECVQDMDHENMFWYRQDPGLGLRLIYFSYDVKMKEKGDIPEGYSVSREKKERFSLILESASTNQTSMYLCASSSGQPAEAFFGQGTRLTVV.

V gene TRBV19 combines with J gene TRBJ1-1; D unresolved. CDR3 length equals 14 residues. The V gene's germline CDR1 is LNHDA and CDR2 SQIVND (reference sequence). The V and J ends lost 3 bases and 2 bases respectively, with 10 bases between them. CDR3 sequence (DNA): TGTGCCAGTAGTATTCCCCCGGCAAACACTGAAGCTTTCTTT. Translated: CASSIPPANTEAFF.

The chain employs TRBV28 and TRBJ2-4, with D possibly TRBD1 on 5 matching bases. There are 19 residues in the CDR3. The germline V gene has CDR1 MDHEN and CDR2 SYDVKM. Trimming shortened V by 6 bases and J by 0 bases, and 24 bases separated the two germline ends. The CDR3 bases are TGTGCCAGCAGCTCTACAGGAACTCAGTTGAGATTAGCCAAAAACATTCAGTACTTC. Its translation: CASSSTGTQLRLAKNIQYF.

V is TRBV27 and J is TRBJ2-7; 8 bases match TRBD1. This CDR3 is 15 amino acids long. With V trimmed by 2 bases and J by 0 bases, 3 bases remained unmatched. Germline CDR1 reads MNHEY; CDR2 reads SMNVEV (reference sequence). The CDR3 DNA follows: TGTGCCAGCAGTTTAGGCAGGGGGCTCTCCTACGAGCAGTACTTC. Protein product: CASSLGRGLSYEQYF.

This clone was seen just once. The junction differs from germline at one of its ends, possibly a read error. The rearrangement uses TRBV12-3 or TRBV12-4 and TRBJ2-2; D might be TRBD2 (6 bases). The CDR3 covers 12 residues. CDR3 coding DNA: TGTGCCAGCAGTCTAGCGCCCGGGGAGCTGTTTTTT. Its protein product is CASSLAPGELFF.

The V gene is TRBV2, the J gene TRBJ2-2; 9 bases are shared with TRBD1. V lost 6 bases and J lost 3; bases outside the gene matches: 2. The CDR3 runs 14 residues. Per germline, CDR1 SNHLY and CDR2 FYNNEI. The chain's CDR3 is CASRRTGDTGELFF. The CDR3 region has the DNA TGTGCCAGCAGAAGGACAGGGGACACCGGGGAGCTGTTTTTT.

This chain uses TRBV2 with TRBJ2-3; 8 nucleotides line up with TRBD1. J lost 1 base, V lost 4 bases, and 10 bases had no gene match. The CDR3 sequence is 17 residues long. CDR1 and CDR2 (germline): SNHLY, FYNNEI. The CDR3: CASSGQGASMGTDTQYF. In nucleotides, the CDR3 is TGTGCCAGCAGTGGGCAGGGGGCATCGATGGGCACAGATACGCAGTATTTT.

The chain joins TRBV5-6 to TRBJ2-2, with 7 positions matching TRBD1. The V gene's germline CDR1 is SGHDT and CDR2 YYEEEE. This CDR3 region has 18 residues. The trim removed 1 base at V and 3 bases at J, leaving 12 bases unmatched. The DNA of the CDR3 is TGTGCCAGCAGCTTGTGGGCCGGAACAGGGGTGGACACCGGGGAGCTGTTTTTT. Its protein product is CASSLWAGTGVDTGELFF.

The chain links TRBV30 to TRBJ1-5; D is possibly TRBD1 (5 bases). Germline V gene data show CDR1 as GTSNPN and CDR2 as SVGIG (reference sequence). Trimming removed 0 bases from V and 3 bases from J, with 15 bases in between. The CDR3 is made up of 16 amino acids. For the CDR3, the DNA is TGTGCCTGGAGTGTCAGAGGGGCAGGGACCAATCAGCCCCAGCATTTT. Translating it yields CAWSVRGAGTNQPQHF.

The chain combines TRBV28 with TRBJ2-2; 9 bases match TRBD1. Germline loops: CDR1 MDHEN, CDR2 SYDVKM. J was trimmed by 5 bases and V by 5 bases; bases with no gene match: 9. This CDR3 is built from 16 residues. CDR3: CASSPPGTGRTGELFF. The CDR3 DNA is TGTGCCAGCAGTCCCCCCGGGACAGGGAGGACCGGGGAGCTGTTTTTT.

The chain couples TRBV7-9 to TRBJ1-3; D uncertain. The germline V gene encodes CDR1 SEHNR and CDR2 FQNEAQ (reference sequence). The V gene lost 6 bases and the J gene lost 8 bases, with 23 bases spanning the gap. The CDR3 spans 16 residues. CDR3 coding DNA: TGTGCCAGCAGTTTATCCCCTACTATCCTTTGGGACACCATATATTTT. Translation: CASSLSPTILWDTIYF.

This clone was counted once. The chain is built from TRBV6-6 and TRBJ1-2, with D perhaps TRBD1 (6 bases). CDR1 and CDR2 (germline): MNHNY, SVGAGI (reference sequence). This CDR3 is built from 15 residues. V lost 7 bases and J 5 bases, leaving 20 bases between the germline ends. DNA for the CDR3: TGTGCCAGCACCTCCCCCGGAGGGGGACCGTATGGCTACACCTTC. This gives the protein CASTSPGGGPYGYTF.

This rearrangement joins TRBV28 to TRBJ2-7; possible D gene TRBD1, 6 bases. The CDR3 spans 15 residues. With 5 bases removed from V and 2 bases from J, the gap between germline ends came to 16 bases. Germline values: CDR1 MDHEN, CDR2 SYDVKM. CDR3 sequence (DNA): TGTGCCAGCAGTGGAACAGGGTTTTTCACCTACGAGCAGTACTTC. Residues: CASSGTGFFTYEQYF. The complete variable domain, with remaining parts taken from reference TRBV28 and TRBJ2-7, reads DVKVTQSSRYLVKRTGEKVFLECVQDMDHENMFWYRQDPGLGLRLIYFSYDVKMKEKGDIPEGYSVSREKKERFSLILESASTNQTSMYLCASSGTGFFTYEQYFGPGTRLTVT.

The chain has TRBV30 and TRBJ1-3, with D uncertain. Trimming took 1 base from V and 7 from J, leaving 2 bases between them. This CDR3 is built from 10 residues. Germline values: CDR1 GTSNPN, CDR2 SVGIG (reference sequence). CDR3 in DNA: TGTGCCTGGAGTGGTAACACCATATATTTT. This sequence encodes CAWSGNTIYF. The full variable domain, rest sourced from reference TRBV30 and TRBJ1-3, is SQTIHQWPATLVQPVGSPLSLECTVEGTSNPNLYWYRQAAGRGLQLLFYSVGIGQISSEVPQNLSASRPQDRQFILSSKKLLLSDSGFYLCAWSGNTIYFGEGSWLTVV.

The V gene is TRBV5-1, the J gene TRBJ1-4; D is unclear. The CDR3 is 16 amino acids. Germline V gene data show CDR1 as SGHRS and CDR2 as YFSETQ. Deletions cut 0 bases from V and 2 bases from J, with 11 bases between. The chain's CDR3 is CASSLATGSTNEKLFF. The CDR3 nucleotides are TGCGCCAGCAGCTTGGCCACGGGCAGCACTAATGAAAAACTGTTTTTT.

The V and J genes are TRBV5-4 and TRBJ2-7, with D perhaps matching TRBD1 (5 bases). CDR3 length: 15 amino acids. Germline V gene sequence: CDR1 SGHNT, CDR2 YYREEE (reference sequence). The V end was cut by 0 bases, the J end by 2 bases, with 12 bases between. The CDR3 nucleotides are TGTGCCAGCAGCTTGGGTCAGGGAACTCCCTACGAGCAGTACTTC. Amino acid sequence: CASSLGQGTPYEQYF.

This chain links TRBV7-9 with TRBJ2-3; the D is unclear. The length of the CDR3 is 15 residues. Germline-derived CDR1 and CDR2 are SEHNR and FQNEAQ (reference sequence). Trimming removed 2 bases from V and 0 bases from J, with 9 bases in between. The CDR3 sequence: CASSLRAGSTDTQYF. CDR3 nucleotides: TGTGCCAGCAGCTTACGAGCAGGAAGCACAGATACGCAGTATTTT.

This sequence joins TRBV19 and TRBJ1-2, with D perhaps TRBD1 (6 bases). V was clipped by 5 bases and J by 4 bases, with 11 bases between them. The CDR3 runs to 13 residues. Germline lookup yields CDR1 LNHDA and CDR2 SQIVND (reference sequence). The CDR3 loop is CASSFRGLYGYTF. The CDR3 nucleotides read TGTGCCAGTAGTTTCAGGGGTCTCTATGGCTACACCTTC.

A note on this clone: Its ends do not fully match the called genes, so a read error is possible. The chain carries TRBV6-6 and TRBJ2-7, with 16 bases that match TRBD2. The CDR3 totals 15 residues. Germline-derived CDR1 and CDR2 are MNHNY and SVGAGI (reference sequence). The DNA of the CDR3 is TGTGCCAGCAGTTACTCCGGGACTAGCGGGAGGGAAGGGGGCTTC. This sequence encodes CASSYSGTSGREGGF.

The chain couples TRBV6-2 or TRBV6-3 to TRBJ2-7; TRBD2 aligns across 9 bases. The CDR3 totals 17 residues. The germline V gene encodes CDR1 MNHEY and CDR2 SVGEGT. The V and J ends lost 0 bases and 2 bases, in that order; junction bases with no gene match: 8. The CDR3 sequence: CASSYSTRLADTYEQYF. The CDR3 coding sequence is TGTGCCAGCAGTTACTCGACCAGACTAGCGGATACCTACGAGCAGTACTTC.

V and J are TRBV12-2 and TRBJ2-3; the table calls TRBD2, which could not be checked here. TRBV12-2 is a listed pseudogene. This CDR3 comprises 11 residues. Here the CDR3 DNA reads TGTGCAAGTAAAGGAGGGAGTGAGCAGTATTTT. It translates to CASKGGSEQYF.

V gene TRBV13 combines with J gene TRBJ2-5, with TRBD1 matching over 10 bases. The CDR3 length is 16 residues. With 6 bases clipped from V and 4 bases from J, the junction kept 11 bases outside the gene matches. In germline, CDR1 is PRHDT, CDR2 FYEKMQ (reference sequence). The CDR3 loop is CASSPTPGQGIETQYF. CDR3 coding DNA: TGTGCCAGCAGTCCCACTCCGGGACAGGGGATAGAGACCCAGTACTTC.

This rearrangement joins TRBV5-1 to TRBJ1-1; the match to TRBD1 covers 7 bases. CDR1 and CDR2 from the germline V gene are SGHRS and YFSETQ. CDR3 length: 14 amino acids. After removal of 4 bases from V and 10 bases from J, the junction contained 13 bases not matched to a gene. CDR3 loop: CASSGTGGEGAAFF. The CDR3 DNA reads as TGCGCCAGCAGCGGGACCGGGGGAGAGGGGGCAGCTTTCTTT.

The V call is TRBV30, the J call TRBJ1-5, with D possibly TRBD1 on 5 matching bases. This CDR3 is 14 amino acids long. V gave up 0 bases and J gave up 4 bases, with 10 bases separating them. Germline V gene sequence: CDR1 GTSNPN, CDR2 SVGIG (reference sequence). The CDR3 sequence: CAWSVGTVNQPQHF. DNA of the CDR3: TGTGCCTGGAGTGTGGGGACGGTGAATCAGCCCCAGCATTTT.

The gene calls are TRBV10-1 and TRBJ2-3; 9 bases line up with TRBD1. V lost 0 bases to trimming and J lost 2 bases; unmatched junction nucleotides: 3. The CDR3 is made up of 16 amino acids. Germline V gives CDR1 WNHNN, CDR2 SYGVQD (reference sequence). The CDR3: CASSESGQGDTDTQYF. The CDR3 DNA reads as TGCGCCAGCAGTGAGTCGGGACAGGGAGACACAGATACGCAGTATTTT.

V usage is TRBV27 and J usage is TRBJ2-1; D gene unclear. The CDR3 contains 13 residues. Trimming removed 7 bases from V and 7 bases from J, with 14 bases in between. The V gene's germline CDR1 is MNHEY and CDR2 SMNVEV (reference sequence). This CDR3 is CASKILTDNEQFF. DNA for the CDR3: TGTGCCAGCAAGATACTCACAGATAATGAGCAGTTCTTC.

J is TRBJ1-4 and V is TRBV19; D gene uncertain. This CDR3 contains 15 residues. Germline CDR1 is LNHDA and CDR2 is SQIVND (reference sequence). V was cut by 8 bases and J by 0 bases, with 13 bases left in between. CDR3 DNA: TGTGCCAGTGGCCGGCGTACGGCAACTAATGAAAAACTGTTTTTT. As protein: CASGRRTATNEKLFF.

This chain connects TRBV20-1 to TRBJ1-6; D unclear. Trimming took off 0 bases at V and 13 bases at J, with 7 bases between the two ends. This CDR3 region has 11 residues. The germline CDR1 and CDR2 sequences are DFQATT and SNEGSKA (reference sequence). In DNA form, the CDR3 reads TGCAGTGCTAGAGATCGCGGCCCCCTCCACTTT. Protein sequence: CSARDRGPLHF.

This rearrangement joins TRBV30 to TRBJ2-1, with TRBD2 identical over 8 bases. The CDR3 is made up of 15 amino acids. Germline V lookup: CDR1 GTSNPN, CDR2 SVGIG (reference sequence). The V segment lost 3 bases and the J segment 9 bases; nucleotides outside the gene matches: 13. CDR3 DNA sequence: TGTGCCTGGAGCCTAAGGACTAGCTGGGATTTTGAGCAGTTCTTC. It is translated as CAWSLRTSWDFEQFF.

The rearrangement links TRBV7-9 to TRBJ2-7, with 13 positions matching TRBD2. V lost 5 bases and J lost 7; bases outside the gene matches: 8. CDR1 SEHNR and CDR2 FQNEAQ come from the germline V gene (reference sequence). The CDR3 loop spans 15 amino acids. CDR3 residues: CASSPTSGRAWEQYF. The CDR3 DNA reads as TGTGCCAGCAGCCCTACTAGCGGGAGGGCCTGGGAGCAGTACTTC.